One sample yielded the 26 T cell receptor beta chains listed below, sequenced in a study of blood T cell repertoires in COVID-19 (dated by TCRdb to 2020 to 2021). Library generation was performed with the immunoSEQ multiplex PCR assay. The clones in this table, taken by TCRdb from immuneACCESS, are in-frame only. Not every clone is retained; where verified, under half of the shortfall comes from an unresolved V gene, and the cause of the rest is unknown. The sample profile shows about 49,000 clones; 81% of them were found once. The top ten constitute 20% to 25% of the sample. The sample was peripheral blood. Every receptor here comes from a woman older than 75 with COVID-19, enrolled during active disease.

The chain uses TRBV13 and TRBJ2-1, with TRBD2 matching over 15 bases. V lost 5 bases and J lost 8; bases outside the gene matches: 10. Germline-derived CDR1 and CDR2 are PRHDT and FYEKMQ (reference sequence). The CDR3 runs to 17 residues. The CDR3 region has the DNA TGTGCCAGCAGCCTGGGGACTAGCGGGAGGATCTGGGATGAGCAGTTCTTC. This gives the protein CASSLGTSGRIWDEQFF.

This sequence joins TRBV5-5 and TRBJ2-7, with 8 nucleotides matching TRBD1. V lost 2 bases and J lost 4; bases outside the gene matches: 8. Germline V lookup: CDR1 SGHKS, CDR2 YYEKEE (reference sequence). The CDR3 has 15 amino acids. CDR3 coding DNA: TGTGCCAGCAGCTTCTATCAGGGGGCGAGTTACGAGCAGTACTTC. Its protein is CASSFYQGASYEQYF.

The J gene is TRBJ1-2, the V gene TRBV30; 11 bases map to TRBD1. In germline, CDR1 is GTSNPN, CDR2 SVGIG (reference sequence). CDR3 length equals 13 residues. V was clipped by 2 bases and J by 5 bases; unmatched bases: 1. CDR3 sequence (DNA): TGTGCCTGGAGTAGGGACAGGGGGTATGGCTACACCTTC. As protein: CAWSRDRGYGYTF.

This chain uses TRBV18 with TRBJ1-1, with D possibly being TRBD1 (6 bases). The CDR3 is 13 residues long. Per germline, CDR1 KGHSH and CDR2 LQKENI. Trimming stripped 4 bases from V and 1 base from J, with 7 bases between. This CDR3 reads CASSQTGNTEAFF. The CDR3 DNA sequence: TGTGCCAGCTCACAGACAGGGAACACTGAAGCTTTCTTT. The whole variable domain, remainder taken from reference TRBV18 and TRBJ1-1, is NAGVMQNPRHLVRRRGQEARLRCSPMKGHSHVYWYRQLPEEGLKFMVYLQKENIIDESGMPKERFSAEFPKEGPSILRIQQVVRGDSAAYFCASSQTGNTEAFFGQGTRLTVV.

The chain employs TRBV4-1 and TRBJ2-5, with 8 nucleotides matching TRBD2. V trimming: 1 base; J trimming: 1 base; junction bases outside the gene matches: 2. Germline CDR1 is MGHRA and CDR2 is YSYEKL. The CDR3 runs to 15 residues. The DNA of the CDR3 is TGCGCCAGCAGCCAAGCCACTAGCGGCCAAGAGACCCAGTACTTC. As protein: CASSQATSGQETQYF.

In its sample, this clone was seen many times. The chain joins TRBV5-8 to TRBJ2-4, with D perhaps TRBD1 (6 bases). This CDR3 is 16 amino acids long. Looked up from germline, CDR1 is SGHTS and CDR2 is YDEGEE. V lost 4 bases to trimming and J lost 8 bases, with 22 bases between them. CDR3 in amino acids: CASSHPPGQGRDIQYF. The CDR3, as DNA: TGTGCCAGCAGCCATCCCCCGGGGCAGGGGCGGGACATTCAGTACTTC.

On this clone: The junction shows a germline mismatch at one end, possibly a read error. Here the CDR3 reads CASSEGTGGLTSTDTQYF. CDR3 DNA sequence: TGTGCTAGCAGCGAGGGGACAGGGGGCCTCACTAGCACAGATACGCAGTATTTT. This chain joins TRBV7-7 and TRBJ2-3; 12 nucleotides match TRBD1. Germline loops: CDR1 SSHAT, CDR2 FNYEAQ (reference sequence). The length of the CDR3 is 18 residues. Complete variable domain (other parts from reference TRBV7-7 and TRBJ2-3): GAGVSQSPRYKVTKRGQDVTLRCDPISSHATLYWYQQALGQGPEFLTYFNYEAQPDKSGLPSDRFSAERPEGSISTLTIQRTEQRDSAMYRCASSEGTGGLTSTDTQYFGPGTRLTVL.

This clone has a handful of counts. V usage is TRBV11-3 and J usage is TRBJ2-2, with D tentatively TRBD2 (5 bases). This CDR3 spans 13 amino acids. V dropped 2 bases and J dropped 6 bases, with 7 bases sitting between them. Germline V lookup: CDR1 SGHNT, CDR2 YENEEA. The CDR3, as DNA: TGTGCCAGCAGCTTACGGGATCCCGGGGAGCTGTTTTTT. This codes for CASSLRDPGELFF. Looking up the rest from reference TRBV11-3 and TRBJ2-2 gives the full variable domain: EAGVVQSPRYKIIEKKQPVAFWCNPISGHNTLYWYLQNLGQGPELLIRYENEEAVDDSQLPKDRFSAERLKGVDSTLKIQPAELGDSAVYLCASSLRDPGELFFGEGSRLTVL.

This chain connects TRBV19 to TRBJ2-5, with TRBD2 matching over 9 bases. CDR3 length equals 16 residues. Germline V gives CDR1 LNHDA, CDR2 SQIVND (reference sequence). Germline trimming cut 6 bases from V and 4 bases from J; bases unmatched to any gene: 12. For the CDR3, the DNA is TGTGCCAGTAGGGGGGGGGCTAGCGGGATCCGAGAGACCCAGTACTTC. As protein: CASRGGASGIRETQYF.

A remark on this clone: At one boundary the junction diverges from the germline segment, which might be a read error. The V and J genes are TRBV4-1 and TRBJ2-2; 7 positions match TRBD1. In germline, CDR1 is MGHRA, CDR2 YSYEKL. The CDR3 contains 13 residues. The CDR3 coding sequence is TGCGCCAGCAGCCTGAACAGGGGTCGGGAACTGTTTTTT. This translates into CASSLNRGRELFF.

The chain combines TRBV7-9 with TRBJ2-7; 10 bases line up with TRBD1. CDR3 length equals 16 residues. From germline, CDR1 is SEHNR and CDR2 FQNEAQ (reference sequence). V trimming: 5 bases; J trimming: 0 bases; junction bases outside the gene matches: 7. CDR3 bases: TGTGCCAGCAGCGCCCGGGACAGGGGTTTCTCCTACGAGCAGTACTTC. This gives the protein CASSARDRGFSYEQYF.

This chain links TRBV18 with TRBJ1-3; D call uncertain. Deletions cut 2 bases from V and 0 bases from J, with 11 bases between. CDR3 length equals 16 residues. The V gene's germline CDR1 is KGHSH and CDR2 LQKENI. DNA for the CDR3: TGTGCCAGCTCACCAGGTTTGGGGAGCTCTGGAAACACCATATATTTT. It yields the protein CASSPGLGSSGNTIYF.

The V gene is TRBV9, the J gene TRBJ2-7; perhaps TRBD1 as D (7 bases). The V gene's germline CDR1 is SGDLS and CDR2 YYNGEE. The V end lost 8 bases, the J end lost 2 bases, and 20 bases lay between the germline ends. This CDR3 has 15 residues. The CDR3 region has the DNA TGTGCCAGTTCCCGCGGGACAGAGAGAACCTACGAGCAGTACTTC. Its translation: CASSRGTERTYEQYF.

This chain links TRBV11-2 with TRBJ2-5; D is unclear. V shed 4 bases and J shed 0 bases, with 6 bases lying between them. Germline V gene lookup returns CDR1 SGHAT and CDR2 FQNNGV. The CDR3 has 13 amino acids. This CDR3 reads CASSSANQETQYF. CDR3 DNA sequence: TGTGCCAGCAGCTCTGCTAACCAAGAGACCCAGTACTTC.

The genes are TRBV12-3 or TRBV12-4 and TRBJ1-5; no reliable D call. The CDR3 runs 12 residues. V lost 7 bases and J lost 2, with 6 bases in between. The CDR3 sequence: CASTPGNQPQHF. In DNA, the CDR3 is TGTGCCAGCACCCCTGGCAATCAGCCCCAGCATTTT.

This clone occurred once. This chain uses TRBV10-3 with TRBJ2-3, with TRBD2 identical over 11 bases. The V gene end was trimmed by 6 bases and the J gene end by 6 bases; junction bases not matched to a gene: 11. Germline CDR1 is ENHRY and CDR2 is SYGVKD. The CDR3 length is 16 residues. CDR3 sequence reads: CAIRSSLAGGLDTQYF. CDR3 sequence (DNA): TGTGCCATCAGGTCCAGTCTAGCGGGAGGTCTGGATACGCAGTATTTT.

The rearrangement links TRBV4-1 to TRBJ2-7; TRBD1 agrees at 7 bases. The CDR3 consists of 13 residues. With V trimmed by 1 base and J by 5 bases, 2 bases remained unmatched. The germline gives CDR1 MGHRA, CDR2 YSYEKL. CDR3 in amino acids: CASSQGGQHEQYF. CDR3 nucleotides: TGCGCCAGCAGCCAAGGGGGACAGCACGAGCAGTACTTC.

The gene calls are TRBV30 and TRBJ1-4; a weak D match, TRBD1 (5 bases). The CDR3 spans 13 residues. The germline V gene encodes CDR1 GTSNPN and CDR2 SVGIG (reference sequence). V dropped 7 bases and J dropped 11 bases, with 20 bases sitting between them. CDR3 nucleotide sequence: TGTGCCTTGAAACAGGTTTCTCCAGGTAAACTGTTTTTT. The encoded protein is CALKQVSPGKLFF.

This sequence joins TRBV18 and TRBJ1-4; D is ambiguous. Trimming left V 1 base short and J 7 bases short, with 13 bases between. The germline V gene has CDR1 KGHSH and CDR2 LQKENI. The CDR3 contains 15 residues. The CDR3, as DNA: TGTGCCAGCTCACCACAAGGTCCGAGAGGTGAAAAACTGTTTTTT. This translates into CASSPQGPRGEKLFF. Filled out from reference TRBV18 and TRBJ1-4, the complete variable domain reads NAGVMQNPRHLVRRRGQEARLRCSPMKGHSHVYWYRQLPEEGLKFMVYLQKENIIDESGMPKERFSAEFPKEGPSILRIQQVVRGDSAAYFCASSPQGPRGEKLFFGSGTQLSVL.

The V call is TRBV18, the J call TRBJ1-6; weak D call: TRBD1 (5 bases). The germline gives CDR1 KGHSH, CDR2 LQKENI. V gave up 2 bases and J gave up 7 bases, with 9 bases separating them. The CDR3 consists of 14 residues. CDR3: CASSPGRQNSPLHF. CDR3 sequence (DNA): TGTGCCAGCTCACCAGGGCGACAGAATTCACCCCTCCACTTT.

The chain is built from TRBV10-2 and TRBJ2-2; 7 bases align to TRBD2. The CDR3 length is 15 residues. Germline lookup yields CDR1 WSHSY and CDR2 SAAADI. V gave up 3 bases and J gave up 4 bases; unmatched junction bases: 5. CDR3 residues: CASSERGGSTGELFF. The CDR3 bases are TGCGCCAGCAGTGAACGGGGCGGGAGCACCGGGGAGCTGTTTTTT.

The J gene is TRBJ2-5, the V gene TRBV7-2; 7 bases align to TRBD1. The CDR3 runs to 15 residues. Germline V CDR1 and CDR2: SGHTA, FQGNSA. V trimming: 5 bases; J trimming: 3 bases; junction bases outside the gene matches: 9. In DNA form, the CDR3 reads TGTGCCAGCAGCCACCCCCGGGACAGAAAAGAGACCCAGTACTTC. Translation: CASSHPRDRKETQYF.

This clone was observed a few times. V is TRBV19 and J is TRBJ2-3; TRBD2 matches 7 bases. CDR3 length: 15 residues. After removal of 9 bases from V and 1 base from J, the junction contained 10 bases not matched to a gene. Germline values: CDR1 LNHDA, CDR2 SQIVND (reference sequence). CDR3 in amino acids: CASCALAAGTDTQYF. CDR3 DNA: TGTGCCAGCTGCGCTCTAGCGGCGGGCACAGATACGCAGTATTTT.

This clone was counted a few times. The chain has TRBV19 and TRBJ1-6; TRBD1 matches 11 bases. The CDR3 spans 14 residues. J was trimmed by 9 bases and V by 5 bases; bases with no gene match: 3. Germline loops: CDR1 LNHDA, CDR2 SQIVND (reference sequence). The CDR3 DNA is TGTGCCAGTAGTGGGACAGGGGGAGGTTCACCCCTCCACTTT. Its translation is CASSGTGGGSPLHF.

This clone was observed a single time. This CDR3 reads CASNLGGSDGYTF. The CDR3 nucleotides read TGTGCCAGCAACCTCGGGGGTTCTGATGGCTACACCTTC. This chain joins TRBV28 and TRBJ1-2; possible D gene TRBD1, 5 bases. CDR3 length equals 13 residues. Trimming took 7 bases from V and 6 from J, leaving 15 bases between them. CDR1 is MDHEN and CDR2 is SYDVKM in the germline V gene.

The chain employs TRBV5-1 and TRBJ1-3, with D tentatively TRBD1 (5 bases). The germline CDR1 and CDR2 sequences are SGHRS and YFSETQ. The CDR3 is made up of 15 amino acids. Trimming shortened V by 0 bases and J by 2 bases, and 9 bases separated the two germline ends. This chain's CDR3 is CASSLAAGPGNTIYF. In DNA, the CDR3 is TGCGCCAGCAGCTTGGCCGCAGGGCCTGGAAACACCATATATTTT.